The 3 T cell receptor beta chains in this list originate from one sample, sequenced in a study of long-term antiretroviral therapy in people with HIV. At survey level, the immunoSEQ assay was run in its v3.0 version. The data were produced by immunoSEQ multiplex PCR, yet TCRdb's version contains in-frame clones alone and is incomplete. The repertoire holds 25,000 to 30,000 clones, with roughly four fifths as singletons. This specimen was unsorted PBMCs, taken 2.9 years after starting antiretroviral therapy. These receptors came from a man over 45 with HIV.

The CDR3 nucleotides read TGTGCCAGCAGTTCCCTCAGGGAGTTCAACGAGCAGTACTTC. Protein product: CASSSLREFNEQYF. This sequence joins TRBV28 and TRBJ2-7, with D possibly called TRBD1 or TRBD2 (5 bases each). This CDR3 contains 14 residues. CDR1 and CDR2 from the germline V gene are MDHEN and SYDVKM. The V and J ends lost 4 bases and 5 bases respectively, with 15 bases between them.

This clone was counted a few times. This chain links TRBV11-2 with TRBJ2-7; 10 bases agree with TRBD2. J was trimmed by 3 bases and V by 6 bases; bases with no gene match: 8. The CDR3 covers 15 residues. Germline CDR1 SGHAT, CDR2 FQNNGV. The CDR3 nucleotides read TGTGCCAGCAGGGGTACTAGCGGGATAGACTACGAGCAGTACTTC. Encoded protein: CASRGTSGIDYEQYF.

The chain is built from TRBV7-6 and TRBJ2-5; the D gene is possibly TRBD1 (7 bases). The CDR3 sequence is 17 residues long. CDR1 and CDR2 (germline): SGHVS, FNYEAQ. V lost 1 base to trimming and J lost 2 bases, with 17 bases between them. Here the CDR3 DNA reads TGTGCCAGCAGCTTAGTTAGGCAGGGGGGTTGGCAAGAGACCCAGTACTTC. Translated: CASSLVRQGGWQETQYF.